This T cell receptor (beta chain) was documented in a study of T cell responses to AZD1222 COVID-19 vaccine. Study information: Second-dose intervals near 4 or 12 weeks were combined.

The J segment lost 4 bases and the V segment lost 2 bases, leaving 3 bases of the junction unmatched. The V gene's germline CDR1 is MNHEY and CDR2 SVGAGI. This CDR3 has 15 amino acids. The assay was immunoSEQ multiplex PCR, and TCRdb's table has in-frame clones only and misses some. The sample shows about 100,000 clones, 87% of them seen only once. The rearrangement uses TRBV6-5 and TRBJ2-2; TRBD2 matches at 8 bases. This receptor was obtained from an adult in good health. The starting material was peripheral blood, obtained on day 0 of AZD1222 vaccination. Here the CDR3 DNA reads TGTGCCAGCAGTTACCTCAGCGGGAGCACCGGGGAGCTGTTTTTT. It codes for CASSYLSGSTGELFF.